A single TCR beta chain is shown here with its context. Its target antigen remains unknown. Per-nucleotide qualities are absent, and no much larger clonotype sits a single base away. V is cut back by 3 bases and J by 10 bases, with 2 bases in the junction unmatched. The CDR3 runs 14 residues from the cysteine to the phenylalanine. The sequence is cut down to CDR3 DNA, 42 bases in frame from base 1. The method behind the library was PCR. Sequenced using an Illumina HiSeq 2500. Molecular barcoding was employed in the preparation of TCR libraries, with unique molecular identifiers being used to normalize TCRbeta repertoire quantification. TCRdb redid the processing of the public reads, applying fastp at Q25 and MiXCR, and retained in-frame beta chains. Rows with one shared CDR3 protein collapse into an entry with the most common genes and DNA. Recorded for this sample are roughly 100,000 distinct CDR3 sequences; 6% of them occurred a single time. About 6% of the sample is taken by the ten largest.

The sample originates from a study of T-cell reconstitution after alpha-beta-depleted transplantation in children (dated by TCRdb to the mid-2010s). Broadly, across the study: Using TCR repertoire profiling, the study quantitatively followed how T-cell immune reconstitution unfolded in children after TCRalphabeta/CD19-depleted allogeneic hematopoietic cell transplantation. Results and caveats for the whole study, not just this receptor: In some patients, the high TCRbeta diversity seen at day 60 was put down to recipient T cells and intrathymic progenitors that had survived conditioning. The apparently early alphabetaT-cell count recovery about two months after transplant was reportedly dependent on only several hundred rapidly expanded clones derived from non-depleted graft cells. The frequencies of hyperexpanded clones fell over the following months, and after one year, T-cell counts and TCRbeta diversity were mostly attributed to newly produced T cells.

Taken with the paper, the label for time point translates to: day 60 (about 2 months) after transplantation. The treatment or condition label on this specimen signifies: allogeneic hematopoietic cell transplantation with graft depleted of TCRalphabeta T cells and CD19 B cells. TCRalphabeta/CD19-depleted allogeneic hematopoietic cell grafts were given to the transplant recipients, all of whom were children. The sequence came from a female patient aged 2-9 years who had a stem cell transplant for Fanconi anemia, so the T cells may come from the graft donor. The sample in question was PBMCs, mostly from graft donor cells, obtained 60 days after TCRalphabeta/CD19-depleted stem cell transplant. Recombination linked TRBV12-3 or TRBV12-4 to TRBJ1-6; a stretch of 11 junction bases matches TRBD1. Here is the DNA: TGTGCCAGCAGTTTCAGGACAGGGGGCTCACCCCTCCACTTT. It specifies CASSFRTGGSPLHF.